This entry is about one TCR beta chain. This sample was taken from a study of blood T cell repertoires in COVID-19. CDR3 size: 15 residues. Germline assignment: CDR1 LNHDA and CDR2 SQIVND (reference sequence). Trimming took 1 base from V and 10 from J, leaving 16 bases between them. Sequencing used immunoSEQ multiplex PCR; TCRdb keeps in-frame clones, though not all of them. The table records roughly 150,000 clones, approximately 90% of them present only once. The clonotype comes from a man in his late teens or twenties with acute or convalescent COVID-19. The chain links TRBV19 to TRBJ1-4; D is perhaps TRBD1 (6 bases). Sequenced: peripheral blood. The CDR3 spells CASSIVGRGEGKLFF. The CDR3 DNA reads as TGTGCCAGTAGTATAGTGGGCAGGGGCGAGGGAAAACTGTTTTTT.